This T cell receptor beta chain was sequenced for a study of resident and recirculating memory T cells in vitiligo. Study-level information: Each patient gave two lesional and two nonlesional epidermal shave biopsies, plus PBMCs.

V was shortened by 2 bases and J by 4 bases, with 14 bases between the two germline ends. CDR1 LGHNA and CDR2 YNFKEQ come from the germline V gene. The CDR3 consists of 15 residues. The table came from immunoSEQ multiplex PCR; TCRdb's copy has only in-frame clones and leaves some out. The sample shows about 76,000 clones, just over 90% of them seen only once. Study-level findings and limits: TCR sequences were not conserved across biopsy sites or patients. Clonality differed among vitiligo lesions, with no unique dominant clone.

As to this clone: What it recognizes is unknown.

The V and J genes are TRBV4-2 and TRBJ1-2; D ambiguous. Sequenced sample: blood. The sequence was collected from a male donor with vitiligo. CDR3 region: CASSQWLVAIYGYTF. CDR3 coding DNA: TGTGCCAGCAGCCAATGGCTCGTAGCGATCTATGGCTACACCTTC.